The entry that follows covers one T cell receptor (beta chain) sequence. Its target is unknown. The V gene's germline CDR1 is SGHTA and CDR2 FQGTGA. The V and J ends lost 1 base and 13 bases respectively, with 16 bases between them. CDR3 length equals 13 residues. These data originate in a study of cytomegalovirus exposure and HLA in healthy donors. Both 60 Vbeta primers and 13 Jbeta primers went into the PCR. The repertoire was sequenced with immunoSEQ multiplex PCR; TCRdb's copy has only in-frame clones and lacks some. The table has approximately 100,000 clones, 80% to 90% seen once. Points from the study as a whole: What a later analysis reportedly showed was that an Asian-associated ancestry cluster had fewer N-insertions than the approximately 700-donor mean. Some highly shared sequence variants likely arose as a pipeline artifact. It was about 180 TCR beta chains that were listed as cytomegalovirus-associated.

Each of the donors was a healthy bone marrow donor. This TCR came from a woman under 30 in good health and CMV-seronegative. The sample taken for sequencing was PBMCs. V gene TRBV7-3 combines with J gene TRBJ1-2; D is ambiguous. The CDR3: CASSLKADSMPTF. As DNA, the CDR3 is TGTGCCAGCAGCTTAAAAGCGGACTCGATGCCCACCTTC.